This entry concerns a single TCR beta chain. Its antigen is as yet unknown. The data belong to a study of OX40 agonist ivuxolimab in advanced cancers. At the level of the study: Treatment received earlier with anti-PD-1, anti-PD-L1 or anti-CTLA-4 agents was allowed, and under 50% had some. Whole-study results and caveats: With doses of 0.1-3.0 mg/kg, partial responders showed among the lowest clonal expansion. More expanded clones were found, on average, in CD8+ than in CD4+ T cells.

Germline assignment: CDR1 SGHTA and CDR2 FQGTGA. Trimming removed 5 bases at V and 0 bases at J, with 16 bases between. This CDR3 is built from 16 residues. Only in-frame clones appear in the TCRdb table, and some are missing; sequencing was by immunoSEQ multiplex PCR. Among fewer than 30,000 clones, more than 75% were seen once, and the ten largest hold approximately 31%. The sample in question was CD4+ or CD8+ T cells sorted from blood, obtained in a trial of the OX40 agonist ivuxolimab. V gene TRBV7-3 combines with J gene TRBJ2-5; D might be TRBD1 or TRBD2, each matching 6 bases. The origin of this receptor is an adult with an advanced solid tumor such as melanoma, head and neck, liver or kidney cancer. The CDR3 region has the DNA TGTGCCAGCAGCCCCGGGGGCGGGGCTTACCAAGAGACCCAGTACTTC. Translated: CASSPGGGAYQETQYF.